Listed here are 30 T cell receptor beta chains from one sample, sequenced in a study of low-dose radiotherapy and immunotherapy resistance in tumors. TRAV- and TRBV-specific primers, spanning alpha and beta chains, primed first-strand cDNA. TCR amplification used roughly 21 PCR cycles, a constant-region primer and a V-primer adapter. TCRdb called the reads again in MiXCR, with one record for every CDR3 protein. The sample has 9,500 to 10,000 distinct CDR3 sequences, roughly 75% seen once; the top ten hold 1.4%. The receptors derive from a human donor with advanced metastatic prostate, ovarian, gallbladder or colorectal cancer (not recorded which). This table probably holds off-target reads from a library built for another chain.

The chain uses TRBV29-1 and TRBJ2-1, with unresolved D. Trimming stripped 7 bases from V and 5 bases from J, with 3 bases between. The CDR3 runs 9 residues. Per germline, CDR1 SQVTM and CDR2 ANQGSEA. CDR3 sequence: CSGDNEQFF. In nucleotides, the CDR3 is TGCAGCGGCGACAATGAGCAGTTCTTC.

The chain couples TRBV5-3 to TRBJ2-7; TRBD2 might be the D (5 bases). TRBV5-3 counts as an open reading frame of uncertain function. The CDR3 has 14 residues. The V gene lost 8 bases and the J gene lost 0 bases, with 15 bases spanning the gap. CDR3 nucleotides: TGTGCCAGCAGCCCTGCCGGGATCTCCTACGAGCAGTACTTC. It specifies CASSPAGISYEQYF.

V is TRBV6-8 and J is TRBJ2-1, with 16 bases identical to TRBD2. The CDR3 loop spans 20 amino acids. J was trimmed by 5 bases and V by 6 bases; bases with no gene match: 16. Per germline, CDR1 MNHGY and CDR2 SAAAGT. Here the CDR3 reads CASSSPRTGTSGRANNEQFF. DNA of the CDR3: TGTGCCAGCAGCTCTCCCCGGACAGGGACTAGCGGGAGGGCAAACAATGAGCAGTTCTTC.

The gene calls are TRBV4-1 and TRBJ1-2; 7 positions match TRBD1. The germline V gene encodes CDR1 MGHRA and CDR2 YSYEKL. The V and J ends lost 3 bases and 7 bases, in that order; junction bases with no gene match: 11. CDR3 length: 15 residues. DNA of the CDR3: TGCGCCAGCAGCCAGGGAAGACAGGGAGGCAGTGGCTACACCTTC. This translates into CASSQGRQGGSGYTF.

This clonotype was observed a few times. This sequence joins TRBV12-3 or TRBV12-4 and TRBJ1-2; no clear D gene. The CDR3 consists of 12 residues. Trimming left V 1 base short and J 2 bases short, with 2 bases between. The chain's CDR3 is CASSLGNYGYTF. In nucleotides, the CDR3 is TGTGCCAGCAGTTTAGGGAACTATGGCTACACCTTC.

The rearrangement joins TRBV5-1 to TRBJ2-6, with D possibly matching TRBD1 (5 bases). This CDR3 comprises 15 residues. V was pared by 5 bases and J by 1 base, with 10 bases between. CDR1 is SGHRS and CDR2 is YFSETQ in the germline V gene. CDR3 nucleotides: TGCGCCAGCAGGCCCGACAGTTCTGGGGCCAACGTCCTGACTTTC. Translation gives CASRPDSSGANVLTF.

The rearrangement joins TRBV20-1 to TRBJ2-1; 8 nucleotides align to TRBD2. V gave up 4 bases and J gave up 8 bases; unmatched junction bases: 7. The germline CDR1 and CDR2 sequences are DFQATT and SNEGSKA (reference sequence). This CDR3 has 13 residues. The CDR3: CSATGTRGYEQFF. Written as DNA, the CDR3 is TGCAGTGCTACCGGGACTAGGGGGTATGAGCAGTTCTTC.

V and J are TRBV30 and TRBJ2-7; D is tentatively TRBD1 or TRBD2 (5 bases each). The CDR3 covers 13 residues. V dropped 1 base and J dropped 1 base, with 8 bases sitting between them. Germline-derived CDR1 and CDR2 are GTSNPN and SVGIG (reference sequence). CDR3 DNA: TGTGCCTGGAGTGACGGGGCGTCCTACGAGCAGTACTTC. This gives the protein CAWSDGASYEQYF.

V is TRBV10-3 and J is TRBJ1-2; D is perhaps TRBD1 (5 bases). CDR3 size: 13 residues. Trimming removed 7 bases from V and 7 bases from J, with 16 bases in between. Per the germline V gene, CDR1 is ENHRY and CDR2 is SYGVKD. The CDR3 loop is CAITLNAGTGYTF. Written as DNA, the CDR3 is TGTGCCATCACTCTCAACGCCGGGACTGGCTACACCTTC.

This clonotype was counted between two and nine times. The rearrangement links TRBV10-3 to TRBJ1-2; 7 bases agree with TRBD1. V gave up 8 bases and J gave up 3 bases; unmatched junction bases: 0. This CDR3 region has 11 residues. Germline lookup yields CDR1 ENHRY and CDR2 SYGVKD. The CDR3 region has the DNA TGTGCCATCGGGACAGACTATGGCTACACCTTC. It specifies CAIGTDYGYTF.

The gene calls are TRBV24-1 and TRBJ2-1; 7 bases line up with TRBD2. The germline V gene has CDR1 KGHDR and CDR2 SFDVKD. Trimming at V came to 4 bases and at J to 1 base, leaving 9 bases not matched to a gene. The CDR3 sequence is 17 residues long. The CDR3 protein is CATSDPGPGGSYNEQFF. The CDR3 bases are TGTGCCACCAGTGACCCTGGGCCCGGGGGGTCCTACAATGAGCAGTTCTTC.

The chain couples TRBV19 to TRBJ2-1; D is tentatively TRBD1 or TRBD2 (7 bases each). The CDR3 runs to 15 residues. The V gene's germline CDR1 is LNHDA and CDR2 SQIVND (reference sequence). The V end was cut by 5 bases, the J end by 2 bases, with 13 bases between. The CDR3 sequence is CASSAQGGTYNEQFF. As DNA, the CDR3 is TGTGCCAGTAGTGCGCAGGGGGGGACCTACAATGAGCAGTTCTTC.

This chain connects TRBV12-3 or TRBV12-4 to TRBJ2-5, with 10 bases aligning to TRBD1. There are 15 residues in the CDR3. J lost 5 bases, V lost 5 bases, and 8 bases had no gene match. The chain's CDR3 is CASSLGTGVSETQYF. The CDR3 bases are TGTGCCAGCAGTCTCGGGACAGGGGTTTCGGAGACCCAGTACTTC.

This clonotype was seen more than once but under ten times. The V gene is TRBV28, the J gene TRBJ2-7, with D possibly matching TRBD2 (6 bases). The CDR3 spans 14 residues. Trimming took off 6 bases at V and 2 bases at J, with 14 bases between the two ends. Looked up from germline, CDR1 is MDHEN and CDR2 is SYDVKM. The CDR3 spells CASSPGTGAYEQYF. The CDR3 DNA follows: TGTGCCAGCAGCCCGGGGACTGGCGCCTACGAGCAGTACTTC.

This chain connects TRBV7-6 to TRBJ1-1; the D is unclear. The germline V gene has CDR1 SGHVS and CDR2 FNYEAQ. The CDR3 length is 15 residues. V shed 2 bases and J shed 0 bases, with 10 bases lying between them. The CDR3 sequence: CASSLSTAMNTEAFF. The CDR3 coding sequence is TGTGCCAGCAGCTTAAGCACAGCCATGAACACTGAAGCTTTCTTT.

The chain combines TRBV4-3 with TRBJ1-3, with 9 bases that match TRBD1. J gave up 2 bases and V 4 bases, and 6 bases lay outside the gene matches. Germline CDR1 and CDR2: LGHNA and YSLEER. This CDR3 comprises 16 residues. The CDR3 DNA sequence: TGCGCCAGCAGCCGGACAGGGGATCTGACTGGAAACACCATATATTTT. Translation gives CASSRTGDLTGNTIYF.

The J gene is TRBJ2-2, the V gene TRBV18; D is ambiguous. There are 15 residues in the CDR3. With 3 bases removed from V and 4 bases from J, the gap between germline ends came to 12 bases. Germline loops: CDR1 KGHSH, CDR2 LQKENI. The CDR3 DNA is TGTGCCAGCTCACCCCAGAGAGACGGCACCGGGGAGCTGTTTTTT. Encoded protein: CASSPQRDGTGELFF.

J is TRBJ1-4 and V is TRBV10-3; 8 bases match TRBD1. Germline CDR1 is ENHRY and CDR2 is SYGVKD. Trimming cost V 2 bases and J 8 bases; bases outside gene matches: 4. The CDR3 spans 14 residues. This chain's CDR3 is CAISERTGLEKLFF. The CDR3 DNA follows: TGTGCCATCAGTGAGAGGACAGGGTTGGAAAAACTGTTTTTT.

The chain couples TRBV24-1 to TRBJ2-1, with TRBD1 identical over 8 bases. This CDR3 is 16 amino acids long. J was trimmed by 6 bases and V by 1 base; bases with no gene match: 7. Germline V gene lookup returns CDR1 KGHDR and CDR2 SFDVKD. CDR3 loop: CATSDLGQGARNEQFF. The CDR3, as DNA: TGTGCCACCAGTGATTTAGGGCAGGGGGCGCGCAATGAGCAGTTCTTC.

CDR3 amino acids: CSGRQGASYNEQFF. The CDR3 region has the DNA TGCAGCGGCCGACAGGGGGCCTCCTACAATGAGCAGTTCTTC. The chain has TRBV29-1 and TRBJ2-1, with 10 bases lining up with TRBD1. V shed 7 bases and J 0 bases; nucleotides not matched to a gene: 3. This CDR3 is built from 14 residues. In germline, CDR1 is SQVTM, CDR2 ANQGSEA.

The gene calls are TRBV4-2 and TRBJ2-1; 10 nucleotides line up with TRBD2. V was pared by 0 bases and J by 6 bases, with 5 bases of the junction left unmatched. The CDR3 totals 16 residues. The germline V gene has CDR1 LGHNA and CDR2 YNFKEQ. CDR3 nucleotide sequence: TGTGCCAGCAGCCAAGAAGCGGGAGGGCCGACCAATGAGCAGTTCTTC. This gives the protein CASSQEAGGPTNEQFF.

The J gene is TRBJ2-7, the V gene TRBV28; D call uncertain. V lost 2 bases to trimming and J lost 6 bases, with 8 bases between them. From germline, CDR1 is MDHEN and CDR2 SYDVKM. CDR3 length equals 12 residues. CDR3 sequence: CASSLTSSEQYF. The CDR3 nucleotides are TGTGCCAGCAGTTTAACGTCCAGCGAGCAGTACTTC.

The gene calls are TRBV10-3 and TRBJ2-7, with TRBD2 matching over 10 bases. There are 16 residues in the CDR3. J lost 5 bases, V lost 3 bases, and 10 bases had no gene match. Germline CDR1 ENHRY, CDR2 SYGVKD. DNA for the CDR3: TGTGCCATCAGTGAAACCCCCCTAGCGGGAGAGCACGAGCAGTACTTC. Translated, it gives CAISETPLAGEHEQYF.

This chain uses TRBV5-1 with TRBJ2-1; 8 nucleotides line up with TRBD2. CDR3 size: 16 residues. CDR1 is SGHRS and CDR2 is YFSETQ in the germline V gene. The V gene end was trimmed by 0 bases and the J gene end by 4 bases; junction bases not matched to a gene: 6. In DNA form, the CDR3 reads TGCGCCAGCAGCTTGGATGGTCGGGAGGGATACAATGAGCAGTTCTTC. Protein: CASSLDGREGYNEQFF.

The rearrangement joins TRBV18 to TRBJ1-1; 9 bases are shared with TRBD1. The CDR3 covers 15 residues. J lost 3 bases, V lost 1 base, and 3 bases had no gene match. Germline CDR1 KGHSH, CDR2 LQKENI. In DNA form, the CDR3 reads TGTGCCAGCTCACCACGGGGACAGGGAGACACTGAAGCTTTCTTT. Its translation: CASSPRGQGDTEAFF. The whole variable domain, filled in from reference TRBV18 and TRBJ1-1, reads NAGVMQNPRHLVRRRGQEARLRCSPMKGHSHVYWYRQLPEEGLKFMVYLQKENIIDESGMPKERFSAEFPKEGPSILRIQQVVRGDSAAYFCASSPRGQGDTEAFFGQGTRLTVV.

This clonotype was counted a few times. The chain carries TRBV29-1 and TRBJ2-7; D not certain. Germline V lookup: CDR1 SQVTM, CDR2 ANQGSEA. The CDR3 extends over 11 amino acids. Trimming cost V 7 bases and J 0 bases, with 7 bases left between them. The CDR3 protein is CSARSSYEQYF. CDR3 coding DNA: TGCAGCGCGAGGAGCTCCTACGAGCAGTACTTC.

The chain combines TRBV15 with TRBJ2-2; 7 positions agree with TRBD2. This CDR3 region has 16 residues. Germline values: CDR1 LNHNV, CDR2 YYDKDF (reference sequence). Unmatched junction bases numbered 10, after V lost 0 bases and J lost 9 bases. Written as DNA, the CDR3 is TGTGCCACCAGCAGAGATCGCGGGAGTAGCGGCCGGGAGCTGTTTTTT. As protein: CATSRDRGSSGRELFF. Together with reference TRBV15 and TRBJ2-2, the CDR3 gives the full variable domain: DAMVIQNPRYQVTQFGKPVTLSCSQTLNHNVMYWYQQKSSQAPKLLFHYYDKDFNNEADTPDNFQSRRPNTSFCFLDIRSPGLGDTAMYLCATSRDRGSSGRELFFGEGSRLTVL.

The genes are TRBV28 and TRBJ2-7; 9 bases map to TRBD2. The J segment lost 4 bases and the V segment lost 7 bases, leaving 11 bases of the junction unmatched. The CDR3 runs 15 residues. Germline V gives CDR1 MDHEN, CDR2 SYDVKM. CDR3 coding DNA: TGTGCCAGCAACCCGATTAGCGGGGGAAGTTACGAGCAGTACTTC. This codes for CASNPISGGSYEQYF.

This clonotype has just one count. The V call is TRBV4-1, the J call TRBJ2-5, with 9 nucleotides matching TRBD1. The CDR3 extends over 17 amino acids. Germline V gives CDR1 MGHRA, CDR2 YSYEKL. V was pared by 0 bases and J by 5 bases, with 10 bases of the junction left unmatched. The CDR3 DNA is TGCGCCAGCAGCCAAGATGGGACAGGGTTGGGTCGGGAGACCCAGTACTTC. It yields the protein CASSQDGTGLGRETQYF.

This clonotype was counted between two and nine times. The V and J genes are TRBV29-1 and TRBJ1-4, with a weak D call TRBD1 (5 bases). CDR1 SQVTM and CDR2 ANQGSEA come from the germline V gene. This CDR3 is built from 11 residues. V lost 7 bases to trimming and J lost 8 bases, with 11 bases between them. CDR3 region: CSAGAREKLFF. In nucleotides, the CDR3 is TGCAGCGCTGGGGCGCGAGAAAAACTGTTTTTT.